This TCR beta chain was recorded in a study of blood T cell repertoires in COVID-19. Germline V gives CDR1 LNHDA, CDR2 SQIVND (reference sequence). Trimming left V 1 base short and J 4 bases short, with 16 bases between. This CDR3 spans 16 amino acids. The count of this clone is one. The repertoire was sequenced with immunoSEQ multiplex PCR; TCRdb's copy has only in-frame clones and lacks some. The sample lists some 150,000 clones; over 65% were seen once. The V call is TRBV19, the J call TRBJ2-5; the D gene is possibly TRBD2 (6 bases). What was sequenced was peripheral blood. This receptor was taken from a man aged 70 or older with acute or convalescent COVID-19. Here the CDR3 DNA reads TGTGCCAGTAGTATAGTAGTTTGGGGGGTAGGAGAGACCCAGTACTTC. It encodes CASSIVVWGVGETQYF. Combining the CDR3 with reference TRBV19 and TRBJ2-5 gives the whole variable domain DGGITQSPKYLFRKEGQNVTLSCEQNLNHDAMYWYRQDPGQGLRLIYYSQIVNDFQKGDIAEGYSVSREKKESFPLTVTSAQKNPTAFYLCASSIVVWGVGETQYFGPGTRLLVL.